This TCR beta chain appears in the sequencing data of a study of T cells after yellow fever vaccination. TCRdb fed the 5' RACE reads into MiXCR, producing one record per CDR3 protein. In the table there are 400,000 or so distinct CDR3 sequences, roughly a sixth of which are singletons. CDR3 length: 15 amino acids. CDR1 and CDR2 from the germline V gene are MDHEN and SYDVKM. V shed 5 bases, J shed 1 base, and the junction held 5 bases outside the gene matches. This chain connects TRBV28 to TRBJ1-1; TRBD1 matches 9 bases. The sequencing used PBMCs, collected before the yellow fever booster vaccination. This clonotype originated in a man younger than 35 who received the YFV17D yellow fever vaccine. DNA of the CDR3: TGTGCCAGCAGTCCTGGGGGACAGGGGAACACTGAAGCTTTCTTT. It encodes CASSPGGQGNTEAFF.